Listed here is a single T cell receptor beta chain. Its antigen remains unknown. V lost 0 bases and J 10 bases, leaving 12 bases between the germline ends. The CDR3 loop spans 13 amino acids. CDR1 is MNHNS, CDR2 SASEGT, per germline. The source of the sample is a study of T cell responses to AZD1222 COVID-19 vaccine. Study-level findings and limits: Nearly half of unique spike-specific TCRs reportedly avoided B.1.351 and B.1.1.7 mutated regions. Females outnumbered males among donors, who were mostly white British; clonal diversity was possibly underestimated.

Using immunoSEQ multiplex PCR, the repertoire was profiled, and TCRdb retains in-frame clones only, with some absent. Of under 200,000 clones listed, about 91% are singletons. This sequence joins TRBV6-1 and TRBJ1-1; weak D call: TRBD1 (5 bases). The TCR sequence derives from an adult in good health. Specimen: peripheral blood, collected on day 0 of AZD1222 vaccination. CDR3 sequence (DNA): TGTGCCAGCAGTGAAGCGCCGGCGGGGGGAGCTTTCTTT. Amino acid sequence: CASSEAPAGGAFF.